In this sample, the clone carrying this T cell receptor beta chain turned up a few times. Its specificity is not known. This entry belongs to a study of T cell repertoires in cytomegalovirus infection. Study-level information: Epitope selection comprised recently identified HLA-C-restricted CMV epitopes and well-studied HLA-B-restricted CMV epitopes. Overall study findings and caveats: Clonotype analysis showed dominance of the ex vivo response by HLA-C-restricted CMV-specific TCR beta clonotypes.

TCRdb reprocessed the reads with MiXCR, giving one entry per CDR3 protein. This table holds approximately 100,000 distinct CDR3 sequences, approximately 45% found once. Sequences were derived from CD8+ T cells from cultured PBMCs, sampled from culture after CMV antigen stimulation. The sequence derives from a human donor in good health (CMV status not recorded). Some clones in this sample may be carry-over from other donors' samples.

This chain's CDR3 is CSVGAGSSYEQYF. The CDR3 DNA reads TGCAGTGTAGGGGCGGGGAGCTCCTACGAGCAGTACTTC. This chain connects TRBV29-1 to TRBJ2-7, with a tentative D call TRBD2 (6 bases). The CDR3 contains 13 residues. Per the germline V gene, CDR1 is SQVTM and CDR2 is ANQGSEA.